The 29 T cell receptor beta chains listed next were all sequenced from one sample in a study of CD8 T cells in Susac syndrome. An amount of RNA that ranged from about 0.45 to 1 ug was reverse transcribed with random hexamers. TCRdb redid the calling of the immunoSEQ multiplex PCR reads with MiXCR, one entry per CDR3 protein. The sample records more than 200,000 distinct CDR3 sequences, approximately 90% being singletons. Input material: CD8+ T cells from PBMCs. The receptors come from a human donor with multiple sclerosis.

V gene TRBV29-1 combines with J gene TRBJ2-7, with 12 positions matching TRBD1. Germline values: CDR1 SQVTM, CDR2 ANQGSEA. This CDR3 is built from 14 residues. Trimming cost V 3 bases and J 4 bases; bases outside gene matches: 4. The CDR3 region has the DNA TGCAGCGTTGACCCGGGACAGGGGGCTTACGAGCAGTACTTC. Translated: CSVDPGQGAYEQYF.

The V and J genes are TRBV5-1 and TRBJ1-6; D is possibly TRBD1 (5 bases). This CDR3 is 13 amino acids long. The V gene's germline CDR1 is SGHRS and CDR2 YFSETQ. Trimming pared 5 bases from V and 7 bases from J, leaving 10 bases between. This CDR3 is CASSRGANSPLHF. The DNA for the CDR3 is TGCGCCAGCAGTAGGGGTGCCAATTCACCCCTCCACTTT.

The genes are TRBV15 and TRBJ2-2; D is undetermined. CDR1 and CDR2 from the germline V gene are LNHNV and YYDKDF (reference sequence). V was trimmed by 0 bases and J by 6 bases, leaving 5 bases between them. The length of the CDR3 is 13 residues. The CDR3 nucleotides are TGTGCCACCAGCAGAGATCGGGCCGGGGAGCTGTTTTTT. Its translation: CATSRDRAGELFF.

V is TRBV19 and J is TRBJ2-7; possibly TRBD1 for D (5 bases). This CDR3 contains 14 residues. Germline V gives CDR1 LNHDA, CDR2 SQIVND (reference sequence). The ends were cut back, 3 bases at V and 3 bases at J, with 12 bases in the middle. The CDR3 protein is CASSIGGRGYEQYF. CDR3 coding DNA: TGTGCCAGTAGTATCGGTGGTAGGGGCTACGAGCAGTACTTC.

The chain combines TRBV27 with TRBJ2-7, with 8 bases aligning to TRBD1. The junction had 12 bases not matched to a gene; V was cut back by 11 bases and J by 3 bases. Germline V gene lookup returns CDR1 MNHEY and CDR2 SMNVEV (reference sequence). This CDR3 has 14 residues. The CDR3 loop reads CAPGPGTGFYEQYF. In DNA, the CDR3 is TGTGCCCCCGGCCCCGGGACAGGTTTCTACGAGCAGTACTTC.

This chain uses TRBV5-4 with TRBJ2-1; 13 bases map to TRBD2. Germline V CDR1 and CDR2: SGHNT, YYREEE (reference sequence). V lost 1 base and J lost 2; bases outside the gene matches: 9. CDR3 length: 19 residues. The CDR3 loop reads CASSLRGLAGFPPYNEQFF. In nucleotides, the CDR3 is TGTGCCAGCAGCTTGAGGGGACTAGCGGGATTCCCTCCCTACAATGAGCAGTTCTTC.

The sample holds a few counts of this clonotype. This sequence joins TRBV12-3 or TRBV12-4 and TRBJ2-1; D remains ambiguous. V shed 3 bases and J shed 7 bases, with 7 bases lying between them. This CDR3 is built from 12 residues. The CDR3 DNA is TGTGCCAGCAGTTTCGGGTCGAATGAGCAGTTCTTC. Its translation: CASSFGSNEQFF.

The V gene is TRBV5-1, the J gene TRBJ2-1; D unresolved. Trimming took off 1 base at V and 4 bases at J, with 6 bases between the two ends. The CDR3 sequence is 13 residues long. CDR1 is SGHRS and CDR2 is YFSETQ in the germline V gene. The CDR3 sequence: CASSLLGYNEQFF. The CDR3 DNA follows: TGCGCCAGCAGCTTGTTGGGATACAATGAGCAGTTCTTC.

CDR3 loop: CASTPRTSGGGEQFF. The CDR3 region has the DNA TGTGCCAGCACCCCGAGGACTAGCGGAGGGGGGGAGCAGTTCTTC. The chain is built from TRBV6-5 and TRBJ2-1; the match to TRBD2 covers 10 bases. This CDR3 spans 15 amino acids. Germline assignment: CDR1 MNHEY and CDR2 SVGAGI. J was trimmed by 10 bases and V by 7 bases; bases with no gene match: 13.

Only one count was recorded for this clonotype. The junction shows a germline mismatch at one end, possibly a read error. The chain employs TRBV12-3 or TRBV12-4 and TRBJ2-4, with D perhaps being TRBD1 or TRBD2 (6 bases each). The CDR3 runs 17 residues. The CDR3 nucleotides read TGTGCCAGCAGCCCACCACGGGGGCCAGGGGCCATAAACATTCAGTACTTC. Amino acids: CASSPPRGPGAINIQYF.

V usage is TRBV13 and J usage is TRBJ1-1; the D gene is possibly TRBD1 (5 bases). CDR3 length equals 15 residues. Germline V gene lookup returns CDR1 PRHDT and CDR2 FYEKMQ (reference sequence). V lost 4 bases and J 1 base, leaving 13 bases between the germline ends. The CDR3, as DNA: TGTGCCAGCAGCTCTGCCGGGAGGGGGAACACTGAAGCTTTCTTT. Residues: CASSSAGRGNTEAFF.

This sequence joins TRBV7-9 and TRBJ2-7, with D maybe TRBD2 (6 bases). The germline V gene encodes CDR1 SEHNR and CDR2 FQNEAQ (reference sequence). This CDR3 is built from 13 residues. The germline V and J ends were trimmed by 5 bases and 6 bases, with 14 bases remaining between them. The CDR3 coding sequence is TGTGCCAGCAGCCTAACATACGGGGGCGAGCAGTACTTC. Its translation: CASSLTYGGEQYF.

This chain joins TRBV20-1 and TRBJ1-1; no firm D call. The CDR3 has 12 amino acids. V gave up 3 bases and J gave up 8 bases, with 13 bases separating them. The V gene's germline CDR1 is DFQATT and CDR2 SNEGSKA (reference sequence). The CDR3 here is CSASARSLEAFF. The CDR3, as DNA: TGCAGTGCTAGTGCCCGCAGCTTGGAAGCTTTCTTT.

The chain has TRBV3-1 and TRBJ1-2; D gene uncertain. The CDR3 has 12 amino acids. The germline V gene has CDR1 LGHDT and CDR2 YNNKEL (reference sequence). Between the trimmed V and J ends, which lost 11 bases and 5 bases, there was a span of 15 bases. The CDR3 DNA reads TGTGCCTGGCAGAGGGTAGGGTATGGCTACACCTTC. Amino acids: CAWQRVGYGYTF.

The chain employs TRBV6-4 and TRBJ2-3; 8 bases match TRBD2. In germline, CDR1 is MRHNA, CDR2 SNTAGT. With 4 bases clipped from V and 10 bases from J, the junction kept 7 bases outside the gene matches. The CDR3 consists of 13 residues. CDR3 amino acids: CASSGLALGPQYF. The CDR3 DNA reads TGTGCCAGCAGTGGACTAGCGTTGGGTCCGCAGTATTTT.

This clonotype was counted a few times. This rearrangement joins TRBV13 to TRBJ2-5, with 12 positions matching TRBD2. This CDR3 has 16 residues. CDR1 PRHDT and CDR2 FYEKMQ come from the germline V gene (reference sequence). The V segment lost 4 bases and the J segment 11 bases; nucleotides outside the gene matches: 14. CDR3 DNA: TGTGCCAGCAGCTCCTCTAGCGGGGGGGCCTTCCTGGCTCAGTACTTC. Its translation: CASSSSSGGAFLAQYF.

The CDR3 bases are TGTGCCAGCAGCTTAATTGGCGGGGGCTGGCATGGACAGCCCCAGCATTTT. It is translated as CASSLIGGGWHGQPQHF. This rearrangement joins TRBV7-9 to TRBJ1-5; the D gene is possibly TRBD1 (6 bases). V was cut by 2 bases and J by 7 bases, with 21 bases left in between. The CDR3 is made up of 17 amino acids. Germline lookup yields CDR1 SEHNR and CDR2 FQNEAQ (reference sequence).

This sequence joins TRBV15 and TRBJ2-1; no clear D. The CDR3 has 16 residues. V was pared by 0 bases and J by 5 bases, with 14 bases between. Germline V CDR1 and CDR2: LNHNV, YYDKDF (reference sequence). The CDR3 reads CATSRDGSIANNEQFF. The DNA of the CDR3 is TGTGCCACCAGCAGAGATGGGTCCATCGCCAACAATGAGCAGTTCTTC.

J is TRBJ2-3 and V is TRBV5-1, with TRBD2 as a possible D gene (5 bases). Germline values: CDR1 SGHRS, CDR2 YFSETQ. The CDR3 spans 14 residues. Trimming removed 1 base from V and 5 bases from J, with 11 bases in between. The CDR3 DNA follows: TGCGCCAGCAGCTTGCCTGCGGGTGGAGATACGCAGTATTTT. This sequence encodes CASSLPAGGDTQYF.

The chain is built from TRBV7-9 and TRBJ2-7, with 7 bases aligning to TRBD1. Per germline, CDR1 SEHNR and CDR2 FQNEAQ (reference sequence). V shed 6 bases, J shed 2 bases, and the junction held 10 bases outside the gene matches. This CDR3 contains 15 residues. The DNA for the CDR3 is TGTGCCAGCAGGGGGGACCGGGACAGCCCCTACGAGCAGTACTTC. This translates into CASRGDRDSPYEQYF. Complete variable domain (other parts from reference TRBV7-9 and TRBJ2-7): DTGVSQNPRHKITKRGQNVTFRCDPISEHNRLYWYRQTLGQGPEFLTYFQNEAQLEKSRLLSDRFSAERPKGSFSTLEIQRTEQGDSAMYLCASRGDRDSPYEQYFGPGTRLTVT.

The chain recombines TRBV12-3 or TRBV12-4 with TRBJ2-1; 12 nucleotides line up with TRBD2. V shed 6 bases, J shed 6 bases, and the junction held 15 bases outside the gene matches. The CDR3 has 18 residues. The CDR3 nucleotides read TGTGCCAGCAGCTTTCTCCTAGCGGGGGGGGCTGGGCGCAATGAGCAGTTCTTC. This gives the protein CASSFLLAGGAGRNEQFF.

J is TRBJ2-4 and V is TRBV14; D is possibly TRBD1 (6 bases). Germline V gene lookup returns CDR1 SGHDN and CDR2 FVKESK. The CDR3 length is 15 residues. V was trimmed by 5 bases and J by 8 bases, leaving 19 bases between them. CDR3: CASSRGDTSGDIQYF. The DNA of the CDR3 is TGTGCCAGCAGCAGAGGGGACACCTCCGGAGACATTCAGTACTTC.

This chain joins TRBV7-2 and TRBJ1-2; D is perhaps TRBD1 (6 bases). Germline V gene lookup returns CDR1 SGHTA and CDR2 FQGNSA. Between the trimmed V and J ends, which lost 6 bases and 4 bases, there was a span of 18 bases. This CDR3 comprises 15 residues. The CDR3 protein is CASRPSTGWVYGYTF. The CDR3 nucleotides read TGTGCCAGCAGACCCAGTACAGGGTGGGTCTATGGCTACACCTTC.

The chain uses TRBV5-1 and TRBJ1-2; D is unclear. Germline-derived CDR1 and CDR2 are SGHRS and YFSETQ. CDR3 length: 17 residues. The V end lost 5 bases, the J end lost 0 bases, and 20 bases lay between the germline ends. The CDR3 region is CASRPEVGPVANYGYTF. CDR3 DNA: TGCGCCAGCAGACCCGAGGTAGGGCCGGTGGCTAACTATGGCTACACCTTC. The full variable domain, with the rest looked up from reference TRBV5-1 and TRBJ1-2, is KAGVTQTPRYLIKTRGQQVTLSCSPISGHRSVSWYQQTPGQGLQFLFEYFSETQRNKGNFPGRFSGRQFSNSRSEMNVSTLELGDSALYLCASRPEVGPVANYGYTFGSGTRLTVV.

The chain joins TRBV12-3 or TRBV12-4 to TRBJ2-7, with a weak D call TRBD2 (5 bases). The CDR3 spans 13 residues. V gave up 8 bases and J gave up 1 base, with 12 bases separating them. The CDR3 region is CASSFGRSYEQYF. The CDR3 nucleotides read TGTGCCAGCTCCTTTGGGAGATCCTACGAGCAGTACTTC.

The V call is TRBV10-3, the J call TRBJ2-3; TRBD1 is a possible D gene (6 bases). From germline, CDR1 is ENHRY and CDR2 SYGVKD. Trimming removed 0 bases from V and 7 bases from J, with 20 bases in between. This CDR3 comprises 17 residues. As DNA, the CDR3 is TGTGCCATCAGTGAGTCGGGGGCCAGCGAGCGCGGGTATACGCAGTATTTT. Translation: CAISESGASERGYTQYF.

The chain has TRBV4-2 and TRBJ2-3; D remains unclear. The CDR3 extends over 14 amino acids. Trimming cost V 1 base and J 3 bases, with 8 bases left between them. Germline V CDR1 and CDR2: LGHNA, YNFKEQ. CDR3 nucleotides: TGTGCCAGCAGCCAAGCGGGCTCAACAGATACGCAGTATTTT. Its translation: CASSQAGSTDTQYF.

The chain has TRBV7-9 and TRBJ1-2; D ambiguous. CDR3 length: 15 residues. Germline lookup yields CDR1 SEHNR and CDR2 FQNEAQ (reference sequence). The germline V and J ends were trimmed by 5 bases and 6 bases, with 19 bases remaining between them. CDR3 loop: CASSGPSWGLNGYTF. The CDR3 DNA reads TGTGCCAGCAGCGGACCGAGTTGGGGATTGAATGGCTACACCTTC.

V usage is TRBV20-1 and J usage is TRBJ2-7, with 9 bases identical to TRBD2. The V and J ends lost 0 bases and 2 bases, in that order; junction bases with no gene match: 5. Per the germline V gene, CDR1 is DFQATT and CDR2 is SNEGSKA (reference sequence). The length of the CDR3 is 15 residues. Written as DNA, the CDR3 is TGCAGTGCTAGAGAAGGCGGGAGGGCAACCTACGAGCAGTACTTC. This sequence encodes CSAREGGRATYEQYF.